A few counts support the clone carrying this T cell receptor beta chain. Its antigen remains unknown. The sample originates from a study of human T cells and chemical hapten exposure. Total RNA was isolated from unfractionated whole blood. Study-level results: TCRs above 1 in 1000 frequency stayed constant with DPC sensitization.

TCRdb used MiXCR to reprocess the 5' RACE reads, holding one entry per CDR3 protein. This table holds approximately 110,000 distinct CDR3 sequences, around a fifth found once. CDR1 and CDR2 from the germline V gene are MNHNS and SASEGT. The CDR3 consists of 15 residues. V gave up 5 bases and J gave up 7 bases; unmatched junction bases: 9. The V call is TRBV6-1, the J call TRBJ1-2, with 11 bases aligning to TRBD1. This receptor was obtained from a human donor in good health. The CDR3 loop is CASSPRDRGKVGYTF. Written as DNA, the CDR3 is TGTGCCAGCAGTCCCAGGGACAGGGGGAAAGTTGGCTACACCTTC.